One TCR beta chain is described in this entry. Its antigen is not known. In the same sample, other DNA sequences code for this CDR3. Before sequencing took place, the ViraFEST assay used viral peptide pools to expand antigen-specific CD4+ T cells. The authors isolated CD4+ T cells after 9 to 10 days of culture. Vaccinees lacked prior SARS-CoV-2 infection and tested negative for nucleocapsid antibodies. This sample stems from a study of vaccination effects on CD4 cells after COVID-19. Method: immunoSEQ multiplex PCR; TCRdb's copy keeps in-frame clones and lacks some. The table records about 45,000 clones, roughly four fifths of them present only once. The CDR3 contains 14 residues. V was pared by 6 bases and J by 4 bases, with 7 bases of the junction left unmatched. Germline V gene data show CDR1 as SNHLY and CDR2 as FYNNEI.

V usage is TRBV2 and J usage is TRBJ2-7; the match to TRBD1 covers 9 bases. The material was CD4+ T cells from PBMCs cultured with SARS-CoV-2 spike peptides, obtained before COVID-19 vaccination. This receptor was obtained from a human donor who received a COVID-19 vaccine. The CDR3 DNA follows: TGTGCCAGCAGGGGGGACAGGGCTGGATACGAGCAGTACGTC. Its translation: CASRGDRAGYEQYV.